The source of this TCR beta chain is a study of blood T cell repertoires in COVID-19. Study at large: PBMCs, B-cell-depleted T cells, or T cells were the source of the cDNA or gDNA that made up the material.

For this clone: The same CDR3 arises from other DNA sequences in this sample as well.

Measured with immunoSEQ multiplex PCR; TCRdb has only the in-frame clones, and not every one. The sample yields approximately 250,000 clones, around 80% seen once. V shed 8 bases and J shed 4 bases, with 18 bases lying between them. Germline V gives CDR1 MNHEY, CDR2 SVGAGI. The CDR3 consists of 15 residues. Which cohort a participant joined came from the clinical history participants gave. The chain employs TRBV6-5 and TRBJ1-5; D might be TRBD1 (5 bases). This TCR came from a man younger than 45 with acute COVID-19. Sequenced sample: PBMCs or T cells enriched from blood (not recorded which). CDR3 in amino acids: CASRPGGNSNQPQHF. The DNA of the CDR3 is TGTGCCAGCCGACCCGGGGGGAATTCAAATCAGCCCCAGCATTTT.